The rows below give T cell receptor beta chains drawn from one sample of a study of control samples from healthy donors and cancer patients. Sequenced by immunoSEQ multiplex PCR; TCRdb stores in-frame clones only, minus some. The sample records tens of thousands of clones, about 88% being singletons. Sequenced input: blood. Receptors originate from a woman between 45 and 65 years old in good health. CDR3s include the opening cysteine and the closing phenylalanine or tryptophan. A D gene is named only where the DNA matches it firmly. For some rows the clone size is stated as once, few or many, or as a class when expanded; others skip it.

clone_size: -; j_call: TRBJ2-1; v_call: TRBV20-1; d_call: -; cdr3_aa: CSARDDEQFF; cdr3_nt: TGCAGTGCTAGAGACGATGAGCAGTTCTTC
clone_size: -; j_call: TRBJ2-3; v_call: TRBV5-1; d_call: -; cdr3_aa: CASSLTLVDTDTQYF; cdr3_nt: TGCGCCAGCAGCTTGACACTCGTGGACACAGATACGCAGTATTTT
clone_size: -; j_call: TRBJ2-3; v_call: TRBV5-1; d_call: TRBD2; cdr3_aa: CASSLISGGRTDTQYF; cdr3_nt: TGCGCCAGCAGCTTGATTAGCGGGGGGCGGACAGATACGCAGTATTTT
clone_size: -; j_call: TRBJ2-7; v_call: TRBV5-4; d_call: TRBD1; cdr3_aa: CASSPEGQGSYEQYF; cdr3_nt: TGTGCCAGCAGCCCGGAGGGACAGGGCTCCTACGAGCAGTACTTC
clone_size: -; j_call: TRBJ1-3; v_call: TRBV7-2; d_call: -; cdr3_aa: CASSLLRSSGNTIYF; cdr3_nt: TGTGCCAGCAGCTTACTCCGATCCTCTGGAAACACCATATATTTT
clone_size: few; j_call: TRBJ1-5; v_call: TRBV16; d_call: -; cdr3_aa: CASTLQGGNQPQHF; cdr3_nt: TGTGCCAGCACTTTACAGGGTGGCAATCAGCCCCAGCATTTT
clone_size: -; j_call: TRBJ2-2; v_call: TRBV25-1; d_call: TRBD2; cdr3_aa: CASRGNLAGINTGELFF; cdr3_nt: TGTGCCAGCAGAGGCAATCTAGCGGGGATAAACACCGGGGAGCTGTTTTTT
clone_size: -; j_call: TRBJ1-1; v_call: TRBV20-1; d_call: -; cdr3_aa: CSARDRLGAFF; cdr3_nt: TGCAGTGCTAGAGATAGGCTGGGGGCTTTCTTT
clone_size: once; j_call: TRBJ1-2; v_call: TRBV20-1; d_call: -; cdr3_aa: CSTTEGYTF; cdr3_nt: TGCAGTACTACGGAGGGCTACACCTTC
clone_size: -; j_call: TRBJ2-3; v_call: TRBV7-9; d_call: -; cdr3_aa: CASSLAGGGDTQYF; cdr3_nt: TGTGCCAGCAGCTTAGCAGGGGGTGGAGATACGCAGTATTTT
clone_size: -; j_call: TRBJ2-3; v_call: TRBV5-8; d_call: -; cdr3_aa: CASSSGGLALTDTQYF; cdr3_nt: TGTGCCAGCAGCTCAGGAGGGCTAGCCCTCACAGATACGCAGTATTTT
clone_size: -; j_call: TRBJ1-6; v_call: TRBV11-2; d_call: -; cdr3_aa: CASSLDFTGNSPLHF; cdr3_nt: TGTGCCAGCAGCTTAGATTTTACGGGAAATTCACCCCTCCACTTT
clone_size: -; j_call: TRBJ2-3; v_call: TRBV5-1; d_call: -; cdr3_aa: CASAGQGITDTQYF; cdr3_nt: TGCGCCAGCGCCGGGCAGGGTATAACAGATACGCAGTATTTT
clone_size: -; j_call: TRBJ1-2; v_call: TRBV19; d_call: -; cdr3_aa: CASSPRPFGGGYTF; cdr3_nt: TGTGCCAGTAGCCCTCGGCCCTTCGGAGGAGGCTACACCTTC
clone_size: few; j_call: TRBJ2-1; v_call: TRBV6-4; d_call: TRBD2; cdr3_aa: CASSDTQTSLVFF; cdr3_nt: TGTGCCAGCAGTGACACTCAGACTAGCTTGGTGTTCTTC
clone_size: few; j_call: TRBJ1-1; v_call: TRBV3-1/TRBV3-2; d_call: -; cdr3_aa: CASSQDGRGTEAFF; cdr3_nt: TGTGCCAGCAGCCAAGACGGGAGGGGGACTGAAGCTTTCTTT
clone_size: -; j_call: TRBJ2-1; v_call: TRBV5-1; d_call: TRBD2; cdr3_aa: CASSLASGVYNEQFF; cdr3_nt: TGCGCCAGCAGCTTGGCTAGCGGGGTATACAATGAGCAGTTCTTC
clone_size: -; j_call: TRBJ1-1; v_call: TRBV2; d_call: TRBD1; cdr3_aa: CASRDRTGGNNTEAFF; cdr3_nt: TGTGCCAGCAGGGACCGGACAGGGGGGAATAACACTGAAGCTTTCTTT
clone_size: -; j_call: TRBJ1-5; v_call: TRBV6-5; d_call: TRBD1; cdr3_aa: CASSPSGTDRLAQHF; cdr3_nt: TGTGCCAGCAGTCCGTCCGGGACAGACAGATTAGCCCAGCATTTT
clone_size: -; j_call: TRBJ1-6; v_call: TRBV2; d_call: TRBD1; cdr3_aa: CASSGTGENSPLHF; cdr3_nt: TGTGCCAGCAGTGGGACAGGGGAAAATTCACCCCTCCACTTT
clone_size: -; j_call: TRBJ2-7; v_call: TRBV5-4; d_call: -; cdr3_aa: CASSPRGGLYEQYF; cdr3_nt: TGTGCCAGCAGCCCTAGGGGAGGTTTGTACGAGCAGTACTTC
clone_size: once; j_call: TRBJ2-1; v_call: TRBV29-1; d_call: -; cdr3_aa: CSVEDRGNEQFF; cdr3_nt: TGCAGCGTTGAAGACAGGGGAAATGAGCAGTTCTTC
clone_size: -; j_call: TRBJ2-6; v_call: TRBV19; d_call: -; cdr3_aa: CASSGSSGANVLTF; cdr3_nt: TGTGCCAGTTCGGGGAGCTCTGGGGCCAACGTCCTGACTTTC
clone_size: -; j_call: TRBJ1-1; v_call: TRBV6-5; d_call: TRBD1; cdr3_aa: CASRQGAGSTEAFF; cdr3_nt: TGTGCCAGCCGACAGGGGGCGGGCAGCACTGAAGCTTTCTTT
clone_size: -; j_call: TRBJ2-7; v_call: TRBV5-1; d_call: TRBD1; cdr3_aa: CASSLDSGQGYEQYF; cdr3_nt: TGCGCCAGCAGCTTGGATTCGGGACAGGGCTACGAGCAGTACTTC
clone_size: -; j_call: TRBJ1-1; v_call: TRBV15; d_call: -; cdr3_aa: CATSKYRAMNTEAFF; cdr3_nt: TGTGCCACCAGCAAATACAGGGCTATGAACACTGAAGCTTTCTTT
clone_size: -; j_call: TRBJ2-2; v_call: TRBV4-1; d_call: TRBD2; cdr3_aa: CASSLSGGLQLYTGELFF; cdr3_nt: TGCGCCAGCAGCCTTAGCGGGGGACTCCAACTTTACACCGGGGAGCTGTTTTTT
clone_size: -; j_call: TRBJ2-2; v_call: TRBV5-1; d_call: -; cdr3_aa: CASRVSQGNTGELFF; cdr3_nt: TGCGCCAGCAGGGTTAGTCAGGGGAACACCGGGGAGCTGTTTTTT
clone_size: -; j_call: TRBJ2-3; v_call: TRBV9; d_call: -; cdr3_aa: CASSVVPDTQYF; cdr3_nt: TGTGCCAGCAGCGTAGTCCCAGATACGCAGTATTTT
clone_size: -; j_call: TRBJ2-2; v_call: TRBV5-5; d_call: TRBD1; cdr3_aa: CASSLPRTGVNTGELFF; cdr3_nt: TGTGCCAGCAGCTTGCCACGGACAGGGGTGAACACCGGGGAGCTGTTTTTT
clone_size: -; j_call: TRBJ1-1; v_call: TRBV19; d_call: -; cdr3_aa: CASSAQGGTEAFF; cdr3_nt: TGTGCCAGTAGTGCTCAGGGAGGCACTGAAGCTTTCTTT
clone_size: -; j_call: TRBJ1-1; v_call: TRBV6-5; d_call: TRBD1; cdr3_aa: CASRDTGTAITEAFF; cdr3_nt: TGTGCCAGCAGAGACACAGGGACAGCTATCACTGAAGCTTTCTTT
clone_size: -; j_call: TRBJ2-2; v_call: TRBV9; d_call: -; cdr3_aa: CASSSPITGYTGELFF; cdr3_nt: TGTGCCAGCAGCAGCCCAATTACAGGGTACACCGGGGAGCTGTTTTTT
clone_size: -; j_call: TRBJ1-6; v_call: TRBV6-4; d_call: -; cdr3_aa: CASRGEGNSPLHF; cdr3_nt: TGTGCCAGCAGAGGCGAGGGCAATTCACCCCTCCACTTT
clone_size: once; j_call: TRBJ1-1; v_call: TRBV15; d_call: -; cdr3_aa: CATSRPFRETLGTEAFF; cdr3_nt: TGTGCCACCAGCAGACCGTTCAGGGAAACACTGGGCACTGAAGCTTTCTTT
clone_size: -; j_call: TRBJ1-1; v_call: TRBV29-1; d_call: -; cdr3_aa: CSVDSKDTEAFF; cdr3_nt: TGCAGCGTTGACTCTAAGGACACTGAAGCTTTCTTT
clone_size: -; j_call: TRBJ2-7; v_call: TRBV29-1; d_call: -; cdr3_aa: CSVGEGPSYEQYF; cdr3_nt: TGCAGCGTTGGGGAAGGACCCTCCTACGAGCAGTACTTC
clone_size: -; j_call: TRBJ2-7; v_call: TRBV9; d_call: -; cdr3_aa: CASSSGHPYEQYF; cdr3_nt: TGTGCCAGCAGCTCCGGACACCCCTACGAGCAGTACTTC
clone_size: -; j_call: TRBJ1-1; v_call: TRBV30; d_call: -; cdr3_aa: CAWSVFMGTEAFF; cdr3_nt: TGTGCCTGGAGTGTATTCATGGGCACTGAAGCTTTCTTT
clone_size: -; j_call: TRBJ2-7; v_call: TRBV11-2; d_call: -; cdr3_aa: CASSFRTESSYEQYF; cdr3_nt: TGTGCCAGCAGCTTTAGGACAGAGAGCTCCTACGAGCAGTACTTC